The 15 T cell receptor beta chains in this list originate from one sample, sequenced in a study of OX40 agonist ivuxolimab in advanced cancers. Libraries were prepared by immunoSEQ multiplex PCR; TCRdb keeps only in-frame clonotypes and omits some of them. This sample has roughly 70,000 clones, with approximately 90% found just once. Material: CD4+ or CD8+ T cells sorted from blood, obtained in a trial of the OX40 agonist ivuxolimab. These receptors were collected from an adult with an advanced solid tumor such as melanoma, head and neck, liver or kidney cancer.

The chain recombines TRBV5-1 with TRBJ2-4; D remains unclear. The CDR3 consists of 19 residues. Trimming pared 4 bases from V and 1 base from J, leaving 24 bases between. The germline V gene has CDR1 SGHRS and CDR2 YFSETQ. CDR3 sequence reads: CASSGDTRRTYPAKNIQYF. The DNA for the CDR3 is TGCGCCAGCAGCGGCGACACCCGAAGGACCTATCCGGCCAAAAACATTCAGTACTTC.

V is TRBV7-3 and J is TRBJ1-5; D is unclear. Germline CDR1 reads SGHTA; CDR2 reads FQGTGA. There are 16 residues in the CDR3. Trimming took off 1 base at V and 2 bases at J, with 12 bases between the two ends. The DNA of the CDR3 is TGTGCCAGCAGCTTAAACATCCCCGGGCGCAATCAGCCCCAGCATTTT. This sequence encodes CASSLNIPGRNQPQHF.

The V and J genes are TRBV19 and TRBJ1-4; 7 bases fit TRBD1. The V segment lost 0 bases and the J segment 0 bases; nucleotides outside the gene matches: 7. From germline, CDR1 is LNHDA and CDR2 SQIVND (reference sequence). This CDR3 is built from 18 residues. This CDR3 is CASSIDLLTGSTNEKLFF. In nucleotides, the CDR3 is TGTGCCAGTAGTATAGATCTTTTGACAGGGTCAACTAATGAAAAACTGTTTTTT.

The sample holds one count of this clone. V usage is TRBV6-1 and J usage is TRBJ2-2, with D unresolved. Trimming stripped 4 bases from V and 1 base from J, with 10 bases between. The CDR3 runs 15 residues. The germline CDR1 and CDR2 sequences are MNHNS and SASEGT. CDR3 sequence reads: CASSGRVKNTGELFF. CDR3 coding DNA: TGTGCCAGCAGTGGTAGGGTCAAGAACACCGGGGAGCTGTTTTTT.

The count of this clone is one. The sample carries other DNA sequences with the same CDR3. The chain carries TRBV29-1 and TRBJ2-7; 10 nucleotides line up with TRBD2. The CDR3 has 13 amino acids. J was trimmed by 1 base and V by 5 bases; bases with no gene match: 2. The germline V gene has CDR1 SQVTM and CDR2 ANQGSEA. The CDR3, as DNA: TGCAGCGTTAGGACTAGCGGATCCTACGAGCAGTACTTC. It translates to CSVRTSGSYEQYF.

The chain combines TRBV7-9 with TRBJ1-1; D possibly corresponds to TRBD1 (5 bases). The CDR3 spans 14 residues. Germline V gene data show CDR1 as SEHNR and CDR2 as FQNEAQ (reference sequence). The ends were cut back, 3 bases at V and 4 bases at J, with 12 bases in the middle. CDR3 nucleotide sequence: TGTGCCAGCAGCTTCGGGGGAGGGTCCACTGAAGCTTTCTTT. Translated, it gives CASSFGGGSTEAFF.

V usage is TRBV5-5 and J usage is TRBJ2-3; D unresolved. Germline CDR1 reads SGHKS; CDR2 reads YYEKEE (reference sequence). Trimming cost V 5 bases and J 3 bases, with 7 bases left between them. CDR3 length: 12 amino acids. The CDR3: CASSSFTDTQYF. The CDR3 DNA reads as TGTGCCAGCAGTAGTTTTACAGATACGCAGTATTTT.

V and J are TRBV19 and TRBJ2-3; 8 bases are a match to TRBD1. Germline trimming cut 7 bases from V and 3 bases from J; bases unmatched to any gene: 6. Germline assignment: CDR1 LNHDA and CDR2 SQIVND (reference sequence). The CDR3 loop spans 14 amino acids. The CDR3 region is CASTPGQGTDTQYF. In nucleotides, the CDR3 is TGTGCCAGTACCCCCGGACAGGGAACAGATACGCAGTATTTT. The variable domain in full, with the rest retrieved from reference TRBV19 and TRBJ2-3, is DGGITQSPKYLFRKEGQNVTLSCEQNLNHDAMYWYRQDPGQGLRLIYYSQIVNDFQKGDIAEGYSVSREKKESFPLTVTSAQKNPTAFYLCASTPGQGTDTQYFGPGTRLTVL.

This chain joins TRBV7-3 and TRBJ2-1; 11 bases fit TRBD2. This CDR3 has 16 residues. Per germline, CDR1 SGHTA and CDR2 FQGTGA. Trimming cost V 6 bases and J 4 bases; bases outside gene matches: 8. CDR3 DNA sequence: TGTGCCAGCAGTCAGATTAGCGGGAGGGCTTACAATGAGCAGTTCTTC. Translating gives CASSQISGRAYNEQFF.

This clone turned up a few times. The chain couples TRBV7-9 to TRBJ1-2, with a weak D call TRBD1 (5 bases). Germline loops: CDR1 SEHNR, CDR2 FQNEAQ (reference sequence). This CDR3 has 13 residues. Trimming shortened V by 0 bases and J by 7 bases, and 9 bases separated the two germline ends. CDR3 protein: CASSLAGVLGYTF. The DNA of the CDR3 is TGTGCCAGCAGCTTAGCAGGGGTTCTTGGCTACACCTTC.

The V gene is TRBV28, the J gene TRBJ2-5, with 7 bases identical to TRBD2. This CDR3 spans 14 amino acids. The junction had 8 bases not matched to a gene; V was cut back by 5 bases and J by 5 bases. Germline V lookup: CDR1 MDHEN, CDR2 SYDVKM. CDR3 in amino acids: CASSPPGGEETQYF. The CDR3 region has the DNA TGTGCCAGCAGTCCTCCGGGGGGTGAGGAGACCCAGTACTTC. Combining the CDR3 with reference TRBV28 and TRBJ2-5 gives the whole variable domain DVKVTQSSRYLVKRTGEKVFLECVQDMDHENMFWYRQDPGLGLRLIYFSYDVKMKEKGDIPEGYSVSREKKERFSLILESASTNQTSMYLCASSPPGGEETQYFGPGTRLLVL.

The chain links TRBV2 to TRBJ2-1, with D possibly being TRBD2 (6 bases). The CDR3 length is 12 residues. V was clipped by 8 bases and J by 8 bases, with 13 bases between them. Germline lookup yields CDR1 SNHLY and CDR2 FYNNEI. CDR3 residues: CASQKWGDEQFF. The CDR3 DNA sequence: TGTGCCAGCCAAAAGTGGGGGGATGAGCAGTTCTTC.

This chain joins TRBV10-3 and TRBJ2-3; D unclear. The CDR3 covers 12 residues. CDR1 is ENHRY and CDR2 is SYGVKD in the germline V gene. V lost 4 bases to trimming and J lost 8 bases, with 10 bases between them. CDR3 coding DNA: TGTGCCATCAGTGGTACACAAGTTACGCAGTATTTT. Amino acids: CAISGTQVTQYF.

The chain recombines TRBV2 with TRBJ1-5, with D possibly being TRBD1 (5 bases). The germline CDR1 and CDR2 sequences are SNHLY and FYNNEI. V lost 3 bases and J lost 9, with 15 bases in between. The CDR3 sequence is 14 residues long. CDR3 sequence: CASSDDSSKGPQHF. The CDR3 bases are TGTGCCAGCAGTGACGACAGCTCTAAGGGGCCCCAGCATTTT.

The rearrangement uses TRBV6-5 and TRBJ1-1, with TRBD1 as a possible D gene (5 bases). Germline CDR1 and CDR2: MNHEY and SVGAGI. The length of the CDR3 is 14 residues. Trimming cost V 5 bases and J 0 bases, with 10 bases left between them. The CDR3 protein is CASSLNRLNTEAFF. The CDR3 bases are TGTGCCAGCAGTCTTAACAGGTTGAACACTGAAGCTTTCTTT.